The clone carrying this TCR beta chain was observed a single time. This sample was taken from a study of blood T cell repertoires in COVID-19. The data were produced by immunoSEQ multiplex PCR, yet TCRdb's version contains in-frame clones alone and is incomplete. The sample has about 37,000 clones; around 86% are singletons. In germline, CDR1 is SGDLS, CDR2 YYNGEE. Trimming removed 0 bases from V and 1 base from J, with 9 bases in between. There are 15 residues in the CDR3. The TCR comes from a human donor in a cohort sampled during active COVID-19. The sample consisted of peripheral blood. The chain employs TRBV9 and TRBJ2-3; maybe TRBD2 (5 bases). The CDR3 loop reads CASSVGWRGTDTQYF. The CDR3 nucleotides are TGTGCCAGCAGCGTAGGGTGGCGGGGCACAGATACGCAGTATTTT. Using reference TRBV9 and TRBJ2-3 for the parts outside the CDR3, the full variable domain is DSGVTQTPKHLITATGQRVTLRCSPRSGDLSVYWYQQSLDQGLQFLIQYYNGEERAKGNILERFSAQQFPDLHSELNLSSLELGDSALYFCASSVGWRGTDTQYFGPGTRLTVL.